This record covers a single T cell receptor beta chain. The antigen it binds to is not known. No per-base quality is available; no much larger clone lies one base away. The sample is drawn from a study of cytomegalovirus exposure and HLA in healthy donors (TCRdb year 2017). Regarding the complete study: According to an earlier analysis of several hundred of the donors, some 180 million T cells yielded over 90 million unique TCR beta sequences and about 280 Gb of sequence data. Approximately 330 gigabases of sequencing data and around 85 million unique TCR sequences made up an early release that covered roughly 670 HLA-typed donors. On average, roughly 200,000 unique TCR beta nucleotide sequences were sequenced per donor among 398 genotyped donors of the cohort, with roughly 18% of those sequences being non-productive. Every repertoire in the discovery cohort had been generated on one and the same sequencing platform. Donor age, sex, ethnicity and CMV serostatus were compiled alongside the repertoire data. A later genetic analysis used genome-wide SNP genotypes for about 65% of the 666 donors, treating that subset as a discovery cohort. Besides the first cohort of approximately 670 subjects, a separate validation cohort made up of about 120 different subjects was used. To study patterns of TCR occurrence, a later analysis re-analyzed previously published TCR beta repertoires from 650 to 750 donors and added high-resolution HLA genotyping. To decide whether each TCR beta V gene segment behaved as functional or pseudogenic, an earlier analysis of some 570 of the donors relied on high-throughput TCR beta sequencing. The number of typed donors differed by locus: 629-630 for A, B, C, DRB1 and DQB1; 500 to 550 for DQA1; about 600 for DPA1; and some 430 for DPB1. Roughly 5 DR-DQ haplotypes were handled as single units for association and clustering, since linkage in the cohort was strong. Using immunosequencing, the study profiled T cell repertoires from some 670 subjects and related those repertoires to cytomegalovirus serostatus. Rather than drawing on any new phenotypic data, the later analysis identified candidate immune exposures from TCR beta sequences and the way those sequences occurred across donors. The aim of the study was to test whether cataloging public T cell receptors could identify signatures of past pathogen exposure. The genetic ancestry cluster associated with self-reported Caucasian donors included 65% to 90% of the 300 to 400 genotyped donors. Both class I and class II loci were covered by HLA typing, at four-digit resolution. High-throughput TCR immunosequencing, statistical association of individual TCRs with disease status, and machine learning were combined to predict cytomegalovirus infection status. Here is what the overall study found, with its caveats: The sequencing pipeline was judged likely to have produced a cluster of highly shared sequence variants as a technical artifact. A few of the identified cytomegalovirus-associated TCR beta chains were confirmed in vitro to be specific for cytomegalovirus antigens. A later analysis found that most CMV-associated TCR beta chains appeared HLA-restricted, with HLA associations seemingly driven largely by CMV exposure. In a later analysis, HLA-associated TCR beta chains were found to be more clonally expanded and to have lower generation probabilities than equally common non-associated chains. Compared with the 666-donor mean, donors in an Asian-associated ancestry cluster had fewer N-insertions in productive TCRs, according to a later genetic analysis. Across donors, most TCR sequences were observed very rarely, whereas some public TCRs were present in many individuals. Because counts were too low, about 18 rarely observed V segments, including chromosome 9 orphons, were excluded from the earlier analysis of about 500 of the donors. Broadly in line with IMGT annotations, most TCR beta V segments showed up in productive rearrangements about 87% or about 30% of the time in an earlier analysis of several hundred of the donors. In this cohort, only TCR beta chains were sequenced, and detectable features were limited by the absence of alpha or paired-chain data. A later analysis found that TCR association rates varied across HLA loci, with DRB1 alleles showing the most associated TCRs and HLA-C alleles the fewest. In the study, roughly 160 TCR beta chains were listed as associated with cytomegalovirus. It was suggested by the authors that the approach could potentially be generalized to other disease states and immunological phenotypes. In a later genetic analysis, a missense DCLRE1C variant was associated with V-gene and J-gene trimming of TCR beta chains, and the association was replicated in an independent cohort. Several of the top co-occurrence clusters appeared to be linked to parvovirus B19, influenza, CMV and Epstein-Barr virus, according to a later analysis. Specific HLA alleles were associated with roughly 16,000 TCR beta sequences at a false discovery rate of 0.05 in a later analysis. For the cohort, immune exposure information was limited to CMV serostatus. Correlated functional status among segregating V segments might be attributable to linkage disequilibrium, but an unknown experimental factor could not be ruled out. Roughly uniform sequencing depth across donors was assumed in presence/absence analyses, although this assumption may not hold. Because HLA typing was unavailable for some donors at each locus, only the typed subset was used in association tests. A further reported finding was that TCR beta sequences accurately predicted the HLA-A and HLA-B alleles for most subjects in the first cohort. Some IMGT-functional V segments, including TRBV6-2 and TRBV6-3, could not be distinguished by the 87-base-pair reads and were therefore excluded. The classifier was reported to diagnose cytomegalovirus status with high specificity and sensitivity in both the original and validation cohorts. Assigning TCR associations to individual alleles was difficult when HLA alleles, especially DR and DQ, strongly co-occurred.

Taken from the germline V gene (reference sequence), the CDR1 and CDR2 loops are GTSNPN and SVGIG. A distance of 6 bases separates the germline ends of V and J, which lose 8 bases and 7 bases respectively. Reading from cysteine to phenylalanine, the CDR3 counts 9 amino acids. This entry keeps only the CDR3 DNA: 27 bases, framed from base 1. Libraries were built with the immunoSEQ multiplex PCR assay. A mixture of 60 forward primers for TCR Vbeta segments and 13 reverse primers for TCR Jbeta segments was used in the multiplex PCR. A multiplex PCR assay on genomic DNA amplified the CDR3 region of rearranged TCR beta genes. On the Illumina HiSeq System, the amplified TCR beta libraries were sequenced as 87-base-pair reads. For the original study's pipeline: Across the roughly 700 repertoires, a later analysis counted some 81 million unique TCR beta chains, roughly 11 million of which were shared by at least two donors. A nearest-neighbor algorithm error-corrected the raw reads and collapsed the reads into unique sequences, merging closely related sequences to remove PCR and sequencing errors. Alignment of CDR3 sequences to IMGT reference sequences was used to assign V, D and J gene segments. For a sequence to be retained, a match of at least six nucleotides was required to both a V gene segment and a J gene segment. A rearrangement was called productive if the CDR3 had no stop codons and remained in frame with V and J, and every other rearrangement was called non-productive. CDR3 was defined by IMGT convention, running from the second conserved V-encoded cysteine to the conserved J-encoded phenylalanine. Sequences without an unambiguous match to a single V gene segment were excluded from the earlier analysis of several hundred of the donors. In an earlier analysis of several hundred of the donors, V segments were called functional above 56.7% productive rearrangements and were called segregating when the between-donor standard deviation exceeded 5%. A statistical classification framework was built for diagnosing cytomegalovirus status from the catalog of TCR beta chain sequences. In a later analysis, TCR nucleotide sequences were compared against IMGT/GENE-DB human TR gene sequences so that V and J genes could be assigned. The TCRdist pipeline was used in a later analysis to assign CDR3 sequences and most-parsimonious VDJ recombination scenarios. In a later analysis, every TCR beta chain was defined by the combination of its CDR3 amino acid sequence and its V-gene family, and reads without a unique V-gene family were dropped. As a way to deal with suspected cross-contamination and a sequencing artifact, a later analysis dropped 592 nucleotide sequences that were highly shared and had low generation probability. For each public chain, a later analysis derived a clonal expansion index from normalized ranks of inferred template counts within each repertoire. Generation probabilities in a later analysis came from a VDJ recombination model fitted to out-of-frame rearrangements, and those results were checked against IGoR. In a later analysis, hypergeometric tests were used to score TCR-TCR, TCR-HLA and TCR-CMV co-occurrence, with a repertoire-size bias correction applied to TCR pairs. In a later analysis, false discovery rates were estimated by permuting HLA or CMV assignments 20 times. In a later analysis, co-occurring TCRs were grouped using DBSCAN, and TCRdist sequence similarity was added for clustering within HLA-allele-positive subsets. Co-occurrence clustering excluded repertoires with fewer than 30,000 or more than 120,000 public chains, plus five with anomalous nucleotide sharing. The immuneACCESS repertoire file appears here via TCRdb, limited to in-frame rearrangements. These files lack a portion of the clones; in checked studies, under half of the deficit traces to unresolved V genes, and the cause of the others is not known. That table supplies the V and J calls and clone size; D and trimming were determined from the DNA. Recorded for this sample are about 31,000 clones; around two fifths of them occurred a single time. Clones ranked in the top ten supply 2% of the sample.

The cohort consisted of some 730 healthy bone marrow donors. At the time of sampling, all cohort members were nominally healthy, though unrecorded immune exposures were likely present. The donor was CMV seronegative and was included in the group of a few hundred seronegative cohort members. Every donor gave a peripheral blood sample, and the peripheral blood mononuclear cells from that sample were used for TCR beta sequencing. The Qiagen DNeasy Blood Extraction Kit was used to extract genomic DNA from the blood cell samples. The chain is made from TRBV30 and TRBJ2-1, with the D gene call left open. The clonotype originates from a woman aged 45-60 years in good health and CMV-seronegative. The material sequenced was PBMCs. The CDR3 in this case is CATGNEQFF. The sequenced DNA: TGTGCCACGGGTAATGAGCAGTTCTTC.